These 15 T cell receptor beta chains share one sample of origin, sequenced in a study of blood T cells in healthy people across ages. Primed by a sample-barcoded 5' primer and a J-beta primer mix, a second PCR proceeded for roughly 7 to 12 cycles. One entry per CDR3 protein results from TCRdb running MiXCR on the 5' RACE reads. The table shows 700,000 to 950,000 distinct CDR3 sequences, with roughly 43% occurring only once. The sequenced sample was blood. Receptors originate from a woman aged 60-70 years in good health.

The V call is TRBV12-3 or TRBV12-4, the J call TRBJ2-5; 7 positions agree with TRBD1. This CDR3 region has 14 residues. Trimming cost V 7 bases and J 2 bases; bases outside gene matches: 7. CDR3 bases: TGTGCCAGCACCACCACAGGGGTTCAAGAGACCCAGTACTTC. Amino acids: CASTTTGVQETQYF.

This clonotype was seen at least ten times. This chain connects TRBV6-5 to TRBJ1-2; D not resolved. The CDR3 spans 13 residues. Germline loops: CDR1 MNHEY, CDR2 SVGAGI. V was shortened by 2 bases and J by 6 bases, with 10 bases between the two germline ends. CDR3 sequence: CASSYVLADGYTF. The CDR3 DNA reads as TGTGCCAGCAGTTACGTCCTAGCTGATGGCTACACCTTC.

This clonotype was picked up a small number of times. CDR3 bases: TGCAGTGCTAGGGGACAGGGGGTTTACTATGGCTACACCTTC. It translates to CSARGQGVYYGYTF. The chain carries TRBV20-1 and TRBJ1-2; 11 bases are a match to TRBD1. The CDR3 runs 14 residues. Germline V gene data show CDR1 as DFQATT and CDR2 as SNEGSKA (reference sequence). V shed 3 bases and J 3 bases; nucleotides not matched to a gene: 3.

This chain uses TRBV7-3 with TRBJ2-1; D gene ambiguous. Trimming left V 4 bases short and J 3 bases short, with 7 bases between. The CDR3 sequence is 13 residues long. Germline CDR1 is SGHTA and CDR2 is FQGTGA. In DNA form, the CDR3 reads TGTGCCAGCAGCTCCGACAACTACAATGAGCAGTTCTTC. The encoded protein is CASSSDNYNEQFF.

With respect to this clonotype: The junction departs from the called germline gene at one end, perhaps through a read error. V and J are TRBV3-1 and TRBJ2-3; TRBD2 matches 7 bases. Germline loops: CDR1 LGHDT, CDR2 YNNKEL (reference sequence). The CDR3 is 14 residues long. In DNA, the CDR3 is TGTGCCAGCAGCCAGAGCGGGGTGGGAGATGCGCAGTATTTT. This translates into CASSQSGVGDAQYF.

This rearrangement joins TRBV24-1 to TRBJ2-1; weak D call: TRBD2 (5 bases). V lost 3 bases and J 8 bases, leaving 16 bases between the germline ends. The CDR3 totals 15 residues. The germline gives CDR1 KGHDR, CDR2 SFDVKD. CDR3: CATSDAGSSTDEQFF. CDR3 coding DNA: TGTGCCACCAGTGATGCGGGCTCGTCGACCGATGAGCAGTTCTTC.

This clonotype occurred once. The J gene is TRBJ2-7, the V gene TRBV20-1; perhaps TRBD2 as D (5 bases). V lost 4 bases and J 1 base, leaving 8 bases between the germline ends. Looked up from germline, CDR1 is DFQATT and CDR2 is SNEGSKA (reference sequence). The CDR3 totals 12 residues. As DNA, the CDR3 is TGCAGTGCTACTCGGGATTCCTACGAGCAGTACTTC. Residues: CSATRDSYEQYF.

This clonotype appeared a single time. The chain combines TRBV20-1 with TRBJ2-7; D remains ambiguous. Per germline, CDR1 DFQATT and CDR2 SNEGSKA (reference sequence). This CDR3 region has 11 residues. V lost 2 bases, J lost 2 bases, and 4 bases lay in between. The CDR3 here is CSARKAYEQYF. The CDR3 DNA follows: TGCAGTGCTAGAAAGGCCTACGAGCAGTACTTC.

This clonotype was counted a few times. This rearrangement joins TRBV3-1 to TRBJ2-1; TRBD2 is a possible D gene (6 bases). CDR3 length: 15 residues. Germline CDR1 reads LGHDT; CDR2 reads YNNKEL (reference sequence). Trimming left V 1 base short and J 10 bases short, with 17 bases between. The CDR3 DNA is TGTGCCAGCAGCCAAGCAACGGGAGTACAAGAAGAGCAGTTCTTC. The encoded protein is CASSQATGVQEEQFF.

The chain combines TRBV9 with TRBJ2-5; perhaps TRBD1 as D (5 bases). The CDR3 extends over 15 amino acids. Trimming took 5 bases from V and 0 from J, leaving 14 bases between them. Germline V gives CDR1 SGDLS, CDR2 YYNGEE. The DNA for the CDR3 is TGTGCCAGCAGTCGTAGGGGTCTAGACCAAGAGACCCAGTACTTC. Its translation: CASSRRGLDQETQYF.

The chain couples TRBV6-5 to TRBJ2-4, with 11 bases identical to TRBD1. Near its end, the DNA agrees better with TRBJ2-7, so the J call may be wrong. This CDR3 has 16 amino acids. The germline CDR1 and CDR2 sequences are MNHEY and SVGAGI. CDR3 sequence reads: CASSSESGQGGYEQYF. The DNA for the CDR3 is TGTGCCAGCAGTTCCGAGTCGGGACAGGGGGGATACGAGCAGTACTTC.

This clonotype was seen more than once but under ten times. The V and J genes are TRBV12-3 or TRBV12-4 and TRBJ1-1, with 7 nucleotides matching TRBD1. This CDR3 contains 13 residues. With 7 bases clipped from V and 3 bases from J, the junction kept 5 bases outside the gene matches. The CDR3 reads CASMGQRDTEAFF. CDR3 sequence (DNA): TGTGCCAGCATGGGACAGAGGGACACTGAAGCTTTCTTT.

The chain joins TRBV2 to TRBJ1-6; tentative D call: TRBD1 (5 bases). Trimming pared 4 bases from V and 6 bases from J, leaving 7 bases between. This CDR3 contains 13 residues. Germline-derived CDR1 and CDR2 are SNHLY and FYNNEI. The CDR3 sequence: CASSGQSNSPLHF. The CDR3 DNA is TGTGCCAGCAGTGGACAGTCTAATTCACCCCTCCACTTT.

The chain is built from TRBV7-9 and TRBJ2-3; D gene uncertain. There are 14 residues in the CDR3. Trimming stripped 1 base from V and 7 bases from J, with 12 bases between. The V gene's germline CDR1 is SEHNR and CDR2 FQNEAQ (reference sequence). In nucleotides, the CDR3 is TGTGCCAGCAGCTTAGACCGGAGTGCGAATACGCAGTATTTT. It encodes CASSLDRSANTQYF.

In regard to this clonotype: A read error may be the cause here, since a much bigger clone is one base away. The rearrangement joins TRBV6-5 to TRBJ2-7; maybe TRBD2 (6 bases). V was trimmed by 5 bases and J by 7 bases, leaving 12 bases between them. The CDR3 has 12 amino acids. The germline CDR1 and CDR2 sequences are MNHEY and SVGAGI. In DNA, the CDR3 is TGTGCCAGCAGTCGGGGGTTTGGGGAGCAGTACTTC. Its translation: CASSRGFGEQYF.